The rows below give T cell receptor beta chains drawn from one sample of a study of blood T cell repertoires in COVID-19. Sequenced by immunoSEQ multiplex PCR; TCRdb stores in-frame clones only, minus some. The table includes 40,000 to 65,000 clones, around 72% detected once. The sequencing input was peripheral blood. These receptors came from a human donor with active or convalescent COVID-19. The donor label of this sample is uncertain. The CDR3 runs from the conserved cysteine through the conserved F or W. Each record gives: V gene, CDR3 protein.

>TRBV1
CTSSQGGGRARRGNQPQHF
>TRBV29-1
CSVVAGGPVDTQYF
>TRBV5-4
CASSSGTSGRAVNTGELFF
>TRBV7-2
CASSRTGRDGYTF
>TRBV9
CASSVGGVSTEAFF
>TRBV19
CASSIPQGKVWNQPQHF
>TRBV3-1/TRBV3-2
CASSATGQGASSPLHF
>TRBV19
CASSRDRAWTGELFF
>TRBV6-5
CASRPGGREKLFF
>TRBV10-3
CAISVGTFYEQYF
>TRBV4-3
CASSQDRARQPQHF
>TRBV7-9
CASHLQGQGASEQFF
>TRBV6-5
CATRGQGAIDEQFF
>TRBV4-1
CASSLGQDSGNTIYF
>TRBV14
CASSPSFSGNTIYF
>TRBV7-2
CASRTTGGEYNEQFF
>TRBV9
CASSAGTGRSNQPQHF
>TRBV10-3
CAISESRAGGNSSPLHF
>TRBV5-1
CASTGGIGTSGRNEQFF
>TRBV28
CASTTAAGGGTEAFF
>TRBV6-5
CASSRQGAGNEQYF
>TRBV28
CASSSMGQGAGYTF
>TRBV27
CASSLFPGGAGKTDTQYF
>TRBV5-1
CASSHNTDGYTF
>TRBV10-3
CAITGTENTEAFF
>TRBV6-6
CASSQRQGLRTGELFF
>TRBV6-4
CASSDSGGHNEQFF
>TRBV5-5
CASRGTEETQYF
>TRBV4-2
CASSQDPGVITDTQYF
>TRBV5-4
CASSLSLGVVGGNTIYF
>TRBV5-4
CASSSDAVGQPQHF
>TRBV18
CASSSGQQNTEAFF
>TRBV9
CASSPGGGSYEQYF
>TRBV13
CASSLGTRGGTEAFF
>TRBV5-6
CASSLDARSPLHF
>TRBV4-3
CASSQEILAGGPRMSSYNEQFF
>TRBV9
CASSSRTGNSGANVLTF
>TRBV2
CASSRVMNTEAFF
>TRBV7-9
CASSPAGNSNQPQHF
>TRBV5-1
CASSLSPGEPQHF
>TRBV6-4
CASSPEVRGSGYGYTF
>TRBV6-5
CASRTGTNSPLHF
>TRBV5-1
CASSFRDRDTGELFF
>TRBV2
CASRAPTSTGELFF
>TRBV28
CASSFSQVYGYTF
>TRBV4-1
CASSVGLAGVNEQFF
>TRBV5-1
CASSTGQGNSSPLHF
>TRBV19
CASSIGTGGNEQYF
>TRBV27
CASSYRVGGGEKLFF
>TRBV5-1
CASSPSASTDTQYF
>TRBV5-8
CASSLGTSIAYGYTF
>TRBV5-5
CASSLHPGQGSNQPQHF
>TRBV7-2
CASSQRIYEQYF
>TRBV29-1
CSVDLGGQGAYEQYF
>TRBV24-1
CATRQDEGYGYTF
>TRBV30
CAWSVQASEKLFF
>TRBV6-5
CAGREGSHTGELFF
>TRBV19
CASTTRWRDSNQPQHF
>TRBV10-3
CAISTGDSGNTIYF
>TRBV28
CASFRGAATNTGELFF